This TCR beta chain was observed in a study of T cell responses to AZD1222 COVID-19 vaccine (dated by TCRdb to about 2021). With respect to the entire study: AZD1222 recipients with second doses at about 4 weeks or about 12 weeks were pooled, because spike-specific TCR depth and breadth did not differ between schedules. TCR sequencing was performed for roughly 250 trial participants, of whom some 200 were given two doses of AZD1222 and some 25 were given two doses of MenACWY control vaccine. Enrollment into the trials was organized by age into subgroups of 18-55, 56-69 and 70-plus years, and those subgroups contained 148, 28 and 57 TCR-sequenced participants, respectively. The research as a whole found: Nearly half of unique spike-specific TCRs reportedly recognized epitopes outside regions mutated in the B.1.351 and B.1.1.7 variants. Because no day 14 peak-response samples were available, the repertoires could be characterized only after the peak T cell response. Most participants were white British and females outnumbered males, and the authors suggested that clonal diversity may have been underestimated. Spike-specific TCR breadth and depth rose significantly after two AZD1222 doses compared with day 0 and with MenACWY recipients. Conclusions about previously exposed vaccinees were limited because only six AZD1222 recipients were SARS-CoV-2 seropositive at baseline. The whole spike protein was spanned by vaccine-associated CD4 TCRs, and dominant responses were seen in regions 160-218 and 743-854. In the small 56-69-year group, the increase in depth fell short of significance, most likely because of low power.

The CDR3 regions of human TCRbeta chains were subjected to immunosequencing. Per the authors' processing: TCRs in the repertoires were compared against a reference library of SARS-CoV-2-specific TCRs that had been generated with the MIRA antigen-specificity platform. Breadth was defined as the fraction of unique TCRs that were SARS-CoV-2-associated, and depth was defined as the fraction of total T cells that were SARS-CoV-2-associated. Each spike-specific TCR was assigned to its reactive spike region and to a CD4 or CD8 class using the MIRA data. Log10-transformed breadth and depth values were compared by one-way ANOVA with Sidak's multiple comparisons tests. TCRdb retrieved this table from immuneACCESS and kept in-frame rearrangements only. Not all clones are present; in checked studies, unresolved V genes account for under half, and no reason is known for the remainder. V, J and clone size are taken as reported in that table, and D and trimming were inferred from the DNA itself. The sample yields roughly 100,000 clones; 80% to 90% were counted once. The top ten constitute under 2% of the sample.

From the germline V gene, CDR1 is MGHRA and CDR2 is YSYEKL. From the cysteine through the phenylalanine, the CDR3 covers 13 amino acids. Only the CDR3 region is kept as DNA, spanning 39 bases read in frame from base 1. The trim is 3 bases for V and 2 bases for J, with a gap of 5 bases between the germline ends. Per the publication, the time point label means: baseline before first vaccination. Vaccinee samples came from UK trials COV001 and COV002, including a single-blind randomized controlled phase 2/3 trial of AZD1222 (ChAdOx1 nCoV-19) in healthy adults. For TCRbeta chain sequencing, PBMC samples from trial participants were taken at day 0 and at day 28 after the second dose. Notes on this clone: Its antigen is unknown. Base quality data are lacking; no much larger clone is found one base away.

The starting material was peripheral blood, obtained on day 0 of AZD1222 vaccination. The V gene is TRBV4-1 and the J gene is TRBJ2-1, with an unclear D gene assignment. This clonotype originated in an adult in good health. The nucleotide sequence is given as TGCGCCAGCAGCCAGAGTCCCTACAATGAGCAGTTCTTC. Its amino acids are CASSQSPYNEQFF.